This TCR beta chain was documented in a study of blood T cell repertoires in COVID-19. Across the whole study: Acute and convalescent COVID-19 samples came from the United States, Italy and Spain. PBMCs, B-cell-depleted T cells, or T cells provided the cDNA or gDNA that made up the material.

The J segment lost 5 bases and the V segment lost 5 bases, leaving 10 bases of the junction unmatched. Germline assignment: CDR1 KGHSH and CDR2 LQKENI. CDR3 length: 15 amino acids. Per the original methods: The authors estimated nucleated cell counts from reference gene primer amplification. TCRdb's table, derived via immunoSEQ multiplex PCR, lists solely in-frame clones and lacks some. V and J calls and clone size are given by that table; D and trimming were obtained from the DNA. The sample consists of 15,000 to 20,000 clones, 86% of them appearing once. The source material was peripheral blood. This receptor was identified in a man aged 65 to 85 with acute or convalescent COVID-19. V usage is TRBV18 and J usage is TRBJ2-7; TRBD1 agrees at 9 bases. DNA for the CDR3: TGTGCCAGCTCATCGGGACAGGGAAAGACTAACGAGCAGTACTTC. Residues: CASSSGQGKTNEQYF.